The 19 T cell receptor beta chains reported below all come from one sample, sequenced in a study of beta chain features in type 1 diabetes. Study-level results: Moderately but significantly shorter TCRB CDR3s were found in Type 1 diabetes patients in all four CD4+ subsets.

The study reverse transcribed the entire isolated RNA, so it sequenced expressed TCRB transcripts. Profiling relied on immunoSEQ multiplex PCR, and the TCRdb table lists in-frame clones only, not all of them. The sample shows some 130,000 clones, 7% to 10% of them seen only once. Their cognate antigens are unknown. What was sequenced was central memory CD4+ T cells from blood. Receptors originate from a man aged 25 to 45 with type 1 diabetes.

This clone was recorded a few times. The chain carries TRBV2 and TRBJ1-6, with 7 bases aligning to TRBD1. The germline V gene encodes CDR1 SNHLY and CDR2 FYNNEI. The trim removed 7 bases at V and 7 bases at J, leaving 7 bases unmatched. The CDR3 contains 14 residues. This CDR3 is CASKPGQLNSPLHF. DNA of the CDR3: TGTGCCAGCAAACCGGGACAGCTAAATTCACCCCTCCACTTT.

V is TRBV29-1 and J is TRBJ2-1; 8 bases fit TRBD2. V shed 6 bases, J shed 3 bases, and the junction held 7 bases outside the gene matches. CDR1 SQVTM and CDR2 ANQGSEA come from the germline V gene. The CDR3 length is 14 residues. CDR3 nucleotides: TGCAGCGTAGACTCCGGGACTAGCTACAATGAGCAGTTCTTC. This encodes CSVDSGTSYNEQFF.

In this sample, this clone turned up many times. J is TRBJ1-1 and V is TRBV7-9; TRBD1 agrees at 7 bases. Per the germline V gene, CDR1 is SEHNR and CDR2 is FQNEAQ (reference sequence). This CDR3 has 13 amino acids. J lost 4 bases, V lost 5 bases, and 4 bases had no gene match. The CDR3 here is CASSAGGSTEAFF. CDR3 nucleotide sequence: TGTGCCAGCAGCGCAGGGGGATCCACTGAAGCTTTCTTT. The full variable domain, in which reference TRBV7-9 and TRBJ1-1 provide the parts outside the CDR3, is DTGVSQNPRHKITKRGQNVTFRCDPISEHNRLYWYRQTLGQGPEFLTYFQNEAQLEKSRLLSDRFSAERPKGSFSTLEIQRTEQGDSAMYLCASSAGGSTEAFFGQGTRLTVV.

The chain has TRBV5-1 and TRBJ1-2; 12 bases are shared with TRBD1. The germline V gene encodes CDR1 SGHRS and CDR2 YFSETQ. The CDR3 runs to 17 residues. V was pared by 6 bases and J by 1 base, with 10 bases of the junction left unmatched. The CDR3 spells CASTVGQGARGNYGYTF. CDR3 in DNA: TGCGCCAGCACCGTGGGACAGGGGGCGCGGGGTAACTATGGCTACACCTTC. The variable domain in full, completed from reference TRBV5-1 and TRBJ1-2, reads KAGVTQTPRYLIKTRGQQVTLSCSPISGHRSVSWYQQTPGQGLQFLFEYFSETQRNKGNFPGRFSGRQFSNSRSEMNVSTLELGDSALYLCASTVGQGARGNYGYTFGSGTRLTVV.

This clone was observed a handful of times. The V call is TRBV9, the J call TRBJ2-1, with D perhaps TRBD1 (5 bases). CDR1 SGDLS and CDR2 YYNGEE come from the germline V gene. The CDR3 is 14 residues long. Trimming removed 0 bases at V and 5 bases at J, with 9 bases between. CDR3 in DNA: TGTGCCAGCAGCGTAGATGGGGCCCACAATGAGCAGTTCTTC. The encoded protein is CASSVDGAHNEQFF.

This clone appeared a few times. The chain has TRBV18 and TRBJ2-7; TRBD2 matches at 13 bases. CDR3 size: 15 residues. Unmatched junction bases numbered 4, after V lost 3 bases and J lost 5 bases. CDR1 is KGHSH, CDR2 LQKENI, per germline. This CDR3 reads CASSPTSGGPNEQYF. CDR3 nucleotide sequence: TGTGCCAGCTCACCGACTAGCGGGGGGCCCAACGAGCAGTACTTC.

This clone occurred many times. J is TRBJ2-1 and V is TRBV29-1; D is possibly TRBD2 (6 bases). Germline V CDR1 and CDR2: SQVTM, ANQGSEA. The CDR3 is 10 residues long. Deletions cut 7 bases from V and 7 bases from J, with 8 bases between. The CDR3 sequence is CSAGRNEQFF. Written as DNA, the CDR3 is TGCAGCGCTGGGAGGAATGAGCAGTTCTTC.

This clone has a handful of counts. This chain uses TRBV2 with TRBJ2-2, with 8 bases that match TRBD2. CDR3 length: 15 residues. V shed 3 bases, J shed 4 bases, and the junction held 4 bases outside the gene matches. Germline CDR1 is SNHLY and CDR2 is FYNNEI. CDR3: CASSERGAVTGELFF. DNA for the CDR3: TGTGCCAGCAGTGAGCGGGGGGCGGTCACCGGGGAGCTGTTTTTT.

This clone was seen only a few times. V gene TRBV5-6 combines with J gene TRBJ2-1, with D unresolved. The V gene lost 0 bases and the J gene lost 13 bases, with 14 bases spanning the gap. This CDR3 is built from 13 residues. Germline CDR1 is SGHDT and CDR2 is YYEEEE. The CDR3 loop is CASSLGTPGRQFF. In DNA form, the CDR3 reads TGTGCCAGCAGCTTGGGTACCCCGGGTCGACAGTTCTTC.

This clone was counted a few times. The rearrangement links TRBV7-9 to TRBJ2-3; 11 bases line up with TRBD2. With V trimmed by 5 bases and J by 8 bases, 12 bases remained unmatched. Germline V gene sequence: CDR1 SEHNR, CDR2 FQNEAQ (reference sequence). The CDR3 has 16 residues. The CDR3 spells CASSPHSGGASGTQYF. CDR3 sequence (DNA): TGTGCCAGCAGCCCCCATAGCGGGGGGGCAAGCGGTACGCAGTATTTT. Drawing the rest from reference TRBV7-9 and TRBJ2-3, the complete variable domain is DTGVSQNPRHKITKRGQNVTFRCDPISEHNRLYWYRQTLGQGPEFLTYFQNEAQLEKSRLLSDRFSAERPKGSFSTLEIQRTEQGDSAMYLCASSPHSGGASGTQYFGPGTRLTVL.

This clone occurred a few times. The CDR3 DNA reads TGTGCCAGCAGCCGGGGACAGAACACTGAAGCTTTCTTT. Protein: CASSRGQNTEAFF. The chain combines TRBV5-5 with TRBJ1-1, with D perhaps matching TRBD1 (6 bases). The V gene lost 4 bases and the J gene lost 1 base, with 8 bases spanning the gap. The germline gives CDR1 SGHKS, CDR2 YYEKEE (reference sequence). The CDR3 loop spans 13 amino acids. Using reference TRBV5-5 and TRBJ1-1 for the parts outside the CDR3, the full variable domain is DAGVTQSPTHLIKTRGQQVTLRCSPISGHKSVSWYQQVLGQGPQFIFQYYEKEERGRGNFPDRFSARQFPNYSSELNVNALLLGDSALYLCASSRGQNTEAFFGQGTRLTVV.

This clone was picked up a small number of times. V and J are TRBV28 and TRBJ2-4, with D uncertain. CDR1 MDHEN and CDR2 SYDVKM come from the germline V gene. The CDR3 is 14 residues long. Trimming removed 1 base from V and 0 bases from J, with 4 bases in between. This chain's CDR3 is CASSLSLAKNIQYF. Here the CDR3 DNA reads TGTGCCAGCAGTTTATCACTAGCCAAAAACATTCAGTACTTC.

The rearrangement joins TRBV18 to TRBJ2-3, with no clear D. The CDR3 contains 14 residues. The ends were cut back, 3 bases at V and 0 bases at J, with 7 bases in the middle. Germline V gives CDR1 KGHSH, CDR2 LQKENI. CDR3 loop: CASSPEASTDTQYF. The CDR3 bases are TGTGCCAGCTCACCCGAGGCCAGCACAGATACGCAGTATTTT. Looking up the rest from reference TRBV18 and TRBJ2-3 gives the full variable domain: NAGVMQNPRHLVRRRGQEARLRCSPMKGHSHVYWYRQLPEEGLKFMVYLQKENIIDESGMPKERFSAEFPKEGPSILRIQQVVRGDSAAYFCASSPEASTDTQYFGPGTRLTVL.

The V gene is TRBV28, the J gene TRBJ2-1; TRBD2 matches 11 bases. CDR1 is MDHEN, CDR2 SYDVKM, per germline. This CDR3 has 15 residues. V shed 4 bases and J 10 bases; nucleotides not matched to a gene: 9. DNA for the CDR3: TGTGCCAGCAGTTCTAGAGGTGGGACTAGCGGCGAGCAGTTCTTC. It codes for CASSSRGGTSGEQFF.

The rearrangement joins TRBV5-8 to TRBJ1-5; 7 bases fit TRBD1. Germline values: CDR1 SGHTS, CDR2 YDEGEE. V was pared by 0 bases and J by 5 bases, with 2 bases of the junction left unmatched. The CDR3 contains 14 residues. The CDR3 DNA follows: TGTGCCAGCAGCTTGGGACAGGGAGATCAGCCCCAGCATTTT. This translates into CASSLGQGDQPQHF.

This sequence joins TRBV11-1 and TRBJ1-6; 7 bases line up with TRBD1. The CDR3 consists of 13 residues. The junction had 0 bases not matched to a gene; V was cut back by 6 bases and J by 4 bases. Germline V gene lookup returns CDR1 SGHAT and CDR2 FQDESV (reference sequence). Here the CDR3 reads CASRTGYNSPLHF. CDR3 DNA: TGTGCCAGCAGGACAGGGTATAATTCACCCCTCCACTTT.

The V call is TRBV11-2, the J call TRBJ2-5; weak D call: TRBD1 (5 bases). V was cut by 2 bases and J by 3 bases, with 19 bases left in between. Germline lookup yields CDR1 SGHAT and CDR2 FQNNGV. This CDR3 contains 17 residues. Here the CDR3 DNA reads TGTGCCAGCAGCTTAAACGTTCTCAGGGAATTAAAAGAGACCCAGTACTTC. This encodes CASSLNVLRELKETQYF.

The chain recombines TRBV30 with TRBJ1-1; no clear D gene. Germline V gene lookup returns CDR1 GTSNPN and CDR2 SVGIG (reference sequence). The CDR3 sequence is 14 residues long. With 1 base removed from V and 0 bases from J, the gap between germline ends came to 9 bases. The CDR3 is CAWSGLAMNTEAFF. In DNA form, the CDR3 reads TGTGCCTGGAGTGGGCTAGCCATGAACACTGAAGCTTTCTTT. The variable domain in full, with the rest retrieved from reference TRBV30 and TRBJ1-1, is SQTIHQWPATLVQPVGSPLSLECTVEGTSNPNLYWYRQAAGRGLQLLFYSVGIGQISSEVPQNLSASRPQDRQFILSSKKLLLSDSGFYLCAWSGLAMNTEAFFGQGTRLTVV.

This clone was counted only a few times. The chain is built from TRBV18 and TRBJ1-6, with 8 bases that match TRBD1. J gave up 5 bases and V 4 bases, and 10 bases lay outside the gene matches. This CDR3 region has 17 residues. The germline V gene has CDR1 KGHSH and CDR2 LQKENI. The CDR3 sequence: CASSLTGGVSDNSPLHF. In nucleotides, the CDR3 is TGTGCCAGCTCACTTACAGGGGGAGTCAGCGATAATTCACCCCTCCACTTT.